What follows are 2 T cell receptor beta chains derived from one specimen sequenced in a study of memory B cells and T cells in multiple sclerosis (dated by TCRdb to 2017 to 2018). Libraries were built with the immunoSEQ multiplex PCR assay. TCRdb took over this immuneACCESS table, retaining in-frame rearrangements with V and J assigned. Such tables are incomplete; in checked studies, under half of the missing clones stem from an unresolved V gene, and the remainder is unexplained. A total of 12,000 to 15,000 clones appear in this sample, approximately 69% of them only once. About 2.5% of the sample comes from the top ten. The specimen sequenced was memory (CD45RO+) CD4+ T cells from blood. The intended sense of this specimen's cell subset or site label: CD45RO+ memory T cells sorted from peripheral blood. These TCRs come from a human donor with multiple sclerosis.

This chain connects TRBV28 to TRBJ2-1; 8 bases agree with TRBD2. V was pared by 2 bases and J by 5 bases, with 5 bases of the junction left unmatched. Germline CDR1 MDHEN, CDR2 SYDVKM. This CDR3 region has 15 residues. The CDR3 loop is CASSLVTSGHNEQFF. CDR3 sequence (DNA): TGTGCCAGCAGTTTAGTTACTAGCGGCCACAATGAGCAGTTCTTC.

In DNA form, the CDR3 reads TGCGCCGGCCTCAACAGGGTTGGGGCCAACGTCCTGACTTTC. Amino acids: CAGLNRVGANVLTF. The V gene is TRBV10-2, the J gene TRBJ2-6; D might be TRBD1 (6 bases). The CDR3 has 14 amino acids. V was shortened by 11 bases and J by 3 bases, with 14 bases between the two germline ends. CDR1 is WSHSY and CDR2 is SAAADI in the germline V gene.